Following are 27 T cell receptor beta chains from one sample sequenced in a study of T cells in localized non-small cell lung cancer (dated by TCRdb to the early 2020s). The method was the immunoSEQ multiplex PCR assay. TCRdb's version of the immuneACCESS table is confined to in-frame rearrangements and falls short of the full clone set. An unresolved V gene accounts for under half of the shortfall where checked; the remainder is of unknown origin. Within this sample are roughly 20,000 clones, with roughly 87% of them counted one time only. Roughly 30% of the sample goes to the ten largest clones. The specimen comprised peripheral blood mononuclear cells, sampled before any cancer treatment. The receptor source for this set is an older male donor with stage II lung adenocarcinoma.

The chain carries TRBV19 and TRBJ2-7; possible D gene TRBD2, 5 bases. The CDR3 is 16 amino acids. V lost 4 bases and J 4 bases, leaving 20 bases between the germline ends. The V gene's germline CDR1 is LNHDA and CDR2 SQIVND (reference sequence). CDR3 in amino acids: CASSNGGSRTIYEQYF. As DNA, the CDR3 is TGTGCCAGTAGTAATGGAGGTTCCCGAACCATTTACGAGCAGTACTTC.

V gene TRBV4-1 combines with J gene TRBJ1-3; weak D call: TRBD1 (6 bases). This CDR3 region has 15 residues. CDR1 and CDR2 (germline): MGHRA, YSYEKL. V was cut by 2 bases and J by 2 bases, with 10 bases left in between. The CDR3 DNA reads as TGCGCCAGCAGCCAATTGGGGGGGCCTGGAAACACCATATATTTT. Translated, it gives CASSQLGGPGNTIYF.

The V call is TRBV28, the J call TRBJ1-5; D ambiguous. From germline, CDR1 is MDHEN and CDR2 SYDVKM. The CDR3 has 15 amino acids. V was clipped by 6 bases and J by 4 bases, with 16 bases between them. The CDR3 region has the DNA TGTGCCAGCAGCCCCAACTCCGACGGGAATCAGCCCCAGCATTTT. This sequence encodes CASSPNSDGNQPQHF.

The genes are TRBV28 and TRBJ1-6; no clear D. V lost 6 bases, J lost 9 bases, and 9 bases lay in between. The CDR3 totals 12 residues. CDR1 and CDR2 (germline): MDHEN, SYDVKM. CDR3 protein: CASSPTGSPLHF. In nucleotides, the CDR3 is TGTGCCAGCAGCCCAACCGGTTCACCCCTCCACTTT.

The V call is TRBV2, the J call TRBJ2-5; TRBD1 matches 8 bases. The CDR3 consists of 14 residues. The ends lost 3 bases at V and 5 bases at J; junction bases unmatched: 5. The germline CDR1 and CDR2 sequences are SNHLY and FYNNEI. DNA of the CDR3: TGTGCCAGCAGTGACCCTACAGGGGGGGAGACCCAGTACTTC. It yields the protein CASSDPTGGETQYF.

The chain links TRBV4-2 to TRBJ1-1; 7 nucleotides agree with TRBD1. The V and J ends lost 4 bases and 0 bases, in that order; junction bases with no gene match: 2. There are 14 residues in the CDR3. CDR1 is LGHNA and CDR2 is YNFKEQ in the germline V gene. The CDR3 protein is CASSPGQLNTEAFF. The CDR3, as DNA: TGTGCCAGCAGCCCGGGACAGTTGAACACTGAAGCTTTCTTT.

The chain employs TRBV4-1 and TRBJ1-6; tentatively, D is TRBD1 (6 bases). This CDR3 is 16 amino acids long. V shed 3 bases and J shed 9 bases, with 18 bases lying between them. In germline, CDR1 is MGHRA, CDR2 YSYEKL. CDR3 DNA sequence: TGCGCCAGCAGCCAGACTGGGGGGGGGCTTCGTTCACCCCTCCACTTT. It yields the protein CASSQTGGGLRSPLHF.

The V call is TRBV15, the J call TRBJ1-4, with 7 bases aligning to TRBD1. With V trimmed by 1 base and J by 8 bases, 7 bases remained unmatched. The CDR3 is made up of 15 amino acids. CDR1 and CDR2 from the germline V gene are LNHNV and YYDKDF (reference sequence). CDR3 sequence (DNA): TGTGCCACCAGCAGAGCGGGACAGCGGCGAGAAAAACTGTTTTTT. Its protein product is CATSRAGQRREKLFF.

This chain uses TRBV15 with TRBJ2-5; D is uncertain. In germline, CDR1 is LNHNV, CDR2 YYDKDF (reference sequence). V lost 5 bases and J lost 2, with 9 bases in between. The CDR3 is 13 amino acids. The CDR3 DNA sequence: TGTGCCACCAGCGTCGACTCTCAAGAGACCCAGTACTTC. It encodes CATSVDSQETQYF.

The rearrangement links TRBV7-9 to TRBJ2-7; D is possibly TRBD2 (6 bases). CDR1 SEHNR and CDR2 FQNEAQ come from the germline V gene (reference sequence). The ends were cut back, 1 base at V and 3 bases at J, with 10 bases in the middle. The CDR3 totals 14 residues. The CDR3 DNA follows: TGTGCCAGCAGCTTAGGCGGGGCCATCTACGAGCAGTACTTC. Amino acids: CASSLGGAIYEQYF. The whole variable domain, remainder taken from reference TRBV7-9 and TRBJ2-7, is DTGVSQNPRHKITKRGQNVTFRCDPISEHNRLYWYRQTLGQGPEFLTYFQNEAQLEKSRLLSDRFSAERPKGSFSTLEIQRTEQGDSAMYLCASSLGGAIYEQYFGPGTRLTVT.

The chain links TRBV5-1 to TRBJ1-2; 7 positions agree with TRBD1. CDR1 is SGHRS, CDR2 YFSETQ, per germline. V trimming: 4 bases; J trimming: 6 bases; junction bases outside the gene matches: 12. This CDR3 comprises 15 residues. The CDR3 region has the DNA TGCGCCAGCAGCGTTTTGGGCAGTACAGGGGATGGCTACACCTTC. Translating it yields CASSVLGSTGDGYTF.

The V gene is TRBV2, the J gene TRBJ2-1; TRBD1 or TRBD2 may be the D gene (5 bases each). The CDR3 loop spans 16 amino acids. With 2 bases removed from V and 1 base from J, the gap between germline ends came to 12 bases. Per germline, CDR1 SNHLY and CDR2 FYNNEI. The CDR3 coding sequence is TGTGCCAGCAGTGAATGGGGGACCTCTTCCTACAATGAGCAGTTCTTC. Amino acid sequence: CASSEWGTSSYNEQFF.

The chain carries TRBV11-1 and TRBJ1-5; D is ambiguous. The germline CDR1 and CDR2 sequences are SGHAT and FQDESV (reference sequence). The CDR3 length is 13 residues. Trimming pared 3 bases from V and 4 bases from J, leaving 7 bases between. In nucleotides, the CDR3 is TGTGCCAGCAGCTTGGGCAGAAATCAGCCCCAGCATTTT. Protein: CASSLGRNQPQHF. Full variable domain (remainder filled in from reference TRBV11-1 and TRBJ1-5): EAEVAQSPRYKITEKSQAVAFWCDPISGHATLYWYRQILGQGPELLVQFQDESVVDDSQLPKDRFSAERLKGVDSTLKIQPAELGDSAMYLCASSLGRNQPQHFGDGTRLSIL.

In its sample, this clone was seen once. The gene calls are TRBV29-1 and TRBJ2-1, with TRBD1 identical over 9 bases. V dropped 4 bases and J dropped 6; count of bases not matched to a gene: 7. Per the germline V gene, CDR1 is SQVTM and CDR2 is ANQGSEA. The CDR3 sequence is 14 residues long. Here the CDR3 reads CSVGTGTGPNEQFF. In nucleotides, the CDR3 is TGCAGCGTTGGAACCGGGACAGGGCCCAATGAGCAGTTCTTC.

This sequence joins TRBV28 and TRBJ2-3; TRBD2 is a possible D gene (5 bases). This CDR3 has 14 residues. The V gene lost 3 bases and the J gene lost 1 base, with 8 bases spanning the gap. Germline CDR1 MDHEN, CDR2 SYDVKM. DNA of the CDR3: TGTGCCAGCAGTTTGGTTAGCGGCACAGATACGCAGTATTTT. Residues: CASSLVSGTDTQYF.

The CDR3 loop is CASTQDGRNQPQHF. The CDR3 coding sequence is TGTGCCAGCACTCAGGACGGACGCAATCAGCCCCAGCATTTT. The rearrangement links TRBV2 to TRBJ1-5; D gene unclear. The germline gives CDR1 SNHLY, CDR2 FYNNEI. The CDR3 contains 14 residues. Trimming shortened V by 7 bases and J by 2 bases, and 12 bases separated the two germline ends.

CDR3 region: CASSFSGRSYNEQFF. The CDR3 coding sequence is TGTGCCAGCAGCTTCTCGGGACGGTCCTACAATGAGCAGTTCTTC. This chain connects TRBV11-2 to TRBJ2-1; perhaps D is TRBD1 or TRBD2 (5 bases each). CDR3 length: 15 amino acids. The germline V gene has CDR1 SGHAT and CDR2 FQNNGV. V was cut by 3 bases and J by 1 base, with 10 bases left in between. Drawing the rest from reference TRBV11-2 and TRBJ2-1, the complete variable domain is EAGVAQSPRYKIIEKRQSVAFWCNPISGHATLYWYQQILGQGPKLLIQFQNNGVVDDSQLPKDRFSAERLKGVDSTLKIQPAKLEDSAVYLCASSFSGRSYNEQFFGPGTRLTVL.

This clone has a single count. The chain employs TRBV5-1 and TRBJ2-5; the match to TRBD1 covers 7 bases. V shed 4 bases and J 3 bases; nucleotides not matched to a gene: 9. CDR3 length: 15 amino acids. CDR1 is SGHRS and CDR2 is YFSETQ in the germline V gene. The CDR3 reads CASSPAEGTEETQYF. CDR3 sequence (DNA): TGCGCCAGCAGCCCCGCGGAAGGGACAGAAGAGACCCAGTACTTC.

The V and J genes are TRBV19 and TRBJ2-1, with 14 bases aligning to TRBD2. CDR3 length: 14 residues. Trimming took 7 bases from V and 9 from J; bases not matched to a gene: 5. Germline V gives CDR1 LNHDA, CDR2 SQIVND (reference sequence). CDR3 region: CASTGLAGEGEQFF. CDR3 bases: TGTGCCAGTACGGGACTAGCGGGAGAGGGTGAGCAGTTCTTC.

The V call is TRBV19, the J call TRBJ2-1, with D perhaps matching TRBD2 (6 bases). Per the germline V gene, CDR1 is LNHDA and CDR2 is SQIVND (reference sequence). V dropped 9 bases and J dropped 3 bases, with 21 bases sitting between them. The CDR3 has 16 amino acids. CDR3 DNA sequence: TGTGCCAGGACAACGACCGGGAGACCCCGCTACAATGAGCAGTTCTTC. Its translation: CARTTTGRPRYNEQFF.

The V and J genes are TRBV6-1 and TRBJ2-2; D is ambiguous. The V end lost 8 bases, the J end lost 8 bases, and 21 bases lay between the germline ends. Germline V lookup: CDR1 MNHNS, CDR2 SASEGT. The CDR3 spans 15 residues. CDR3 DNA sequence: TGTGCCAGCGCAGGACCGACTCGGAGTGTGGGGGAGCTGTTTTTT. Amino acids: CASAGPTRSVGELFF.

The V and J genes are TRBV7-9 and TRBJ2-7; 10 nucleotides line up with TRBD2. V shed 0 bases, J shed 6 bases, and the junction held 5 bases outside the gene matches. Germline CDR1 and CDR2: SEHNR and FQNEAQ (reference sequence). This CDR3 region has 15 residues. For the CDR3, the DNA is TGTGCCAGCAGCTTAGCGCTAGCGGGAGTTGGCGAGCAGTACTTC. This translates into CASSLALAGVGEQYF.

The chain employs TRBV7-2 and TRBJ2-1; TRBD1 might be the D (6 bases). CDR1 and CDR2 (germline): SGHTA, FQGNSA. V lost 5 bases and J lost 8, with 25 bases in between. The CDR3 has 17 residues. The CDR3: CASSPGHLPAFIDEQFF. The CDR3 region has the DNA TGTGCCAGCAGCCCGGGACACCTACCTGCATTCATCGATGAGCAGTTCTTC.

This chain uses TRBV7-9 with TRBJ2-3; no firm D call. CDR1 SEHNR and CDR2 FQNEAQ come from the germline V gene (reference sequence). The CDR3 covers 14 residues. V was clipped by 5 bases and J by 4 bases, with 13 bases between them. The chain's CDR3 is CASSPNLDADTQYF. The CDR3 DNA reads as TGTGCCAGCAGCCCTAACCTCGATGCAGATACGCAGTATTTT. The whole variable domain, filled in from reference TRBV7-9 and TRBJ2-3, reads DTGVSQNPRHKITKRGQNVTFRCDPISEHNRLYWYRQTLGQGPEFLTYFQNEAQLEKSRLLSDRFSAERPKGSFSTLEIQRTEQGDSAMYLCASSPNLDADTQYFGPGTRLTVL.

The chain employs TRBV18 and TRBJ2-7; D uncertain. This CDR3 has 13 residues. Looked up from germline, CDR1 is KGHSH and CDR2 is LQKENI. The ends were cut back, 0 bases at V and 3 bases at J, with 6 bases in the middle. CDR3 residues: CASSPPGNYEQYF. For the CDR3, the DNA is TGTGCCAGCTCACCACCAGGGAACTACGAGCAGTACTTC.

This chain uses TRBV5-4 with TRBJ2-7; 8 nucleotides align to TRBD1. The V gene's germline CDR1 is SGHNT and CDR2 YYREEE (reference sequence). This CDR3 comprises 14 residues. V lost 4 bases to trimming and J lost 4 bases; unmatched junction nucleotides: 7. CDR3 sequence: CASSDETGVYEQYF. Written as DNA, the CDR3 is TGTGCCAGCAGCGACGAGACAGGGGTATACGAGCAGTACTTC.

This clone was observed a single time. The chain has TRBV6-6 and TRBJ2-2, with D possibly being TRBD2 (6 bases). The CDR3 is made up of 14 amino acids. Deletions cut 8 bases from V and 3 bases from J, with 13 bases between. Germline CDR1 MNHNY, CDR2 SVGAGI (reference sequence). In nucleotides, the CDR3 is TGTGCCAGCTTCGGGACTCGAGACACCGGGGAGCTGTTTTTT. Its protein is CASFGTRDTGELFF.